This TCR beta chain was sequenced in a study of T-cell reconstitution after alpha-beta-depleted transplantation in children. Study-wide points: The high TCRbeta diversity at day 60 in some patients came from surviving recipient T cells and thymic progenitors. By one year post-transplant, T-cell counts and diversity largely arose from T cells that were newly produced. Alpha-beta T cells about two months after transplant reportedly derived from several hundred expanded graft clones.

The CDR3 extends over 15 amino acids. Trimming left V 0 bases short and J 4 bases short, with 11 bases between. Germline assignment: CDR1 SGHNT and CDR2 YENEEA. A TCRbeta library incorporating unique molecular identifiers was prepared. TCRdb reprocessed the PCR reads via MiXCR and lists one record per CDR3 protein. The sample shows about 170,000 distinct CDR3 sequences, around 10% of them seen only once. In the case of this clonotype: Its specificity is not known.

This specimen was PBMCs, taken before TCRalphabeta/CD19-depleted stem cell transplant. This chain uses TRBV11-3 with TRBJ2-3; D uncertain. The receptor was derived from a boy aged 2 to 10 with acute myeloid leukemia, due to receive a stem cell transplant. The CDR3 region is CASSLDYGDPDTQYF. The CDR3 DNA follows: TGTGCCAGCAGCTTAGATTATGGAGACCCAGATACGCAGTATTTT.